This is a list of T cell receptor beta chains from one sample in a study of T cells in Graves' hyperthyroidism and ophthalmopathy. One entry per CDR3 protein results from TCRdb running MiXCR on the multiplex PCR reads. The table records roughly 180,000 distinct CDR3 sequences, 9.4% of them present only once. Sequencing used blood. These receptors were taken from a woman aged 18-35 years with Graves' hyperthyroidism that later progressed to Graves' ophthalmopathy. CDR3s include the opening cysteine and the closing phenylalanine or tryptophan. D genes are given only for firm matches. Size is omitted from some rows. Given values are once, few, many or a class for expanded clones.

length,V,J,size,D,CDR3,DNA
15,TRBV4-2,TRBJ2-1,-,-,CASSQNSLGVNEQFF,TGTGCCAGCAGCCAAAATTCTTTGGGGGTCAATGAGCAGTTCTTC
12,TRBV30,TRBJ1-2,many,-,CAWSVGQRSYTF,TGTGCCTGGAGTGTAGGGCAGCGGAGCTACACCTTC
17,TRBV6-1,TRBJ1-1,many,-,CASNPDISGLRNTEAFF,TGTGCCAGTAACCCTGACATCTCTGGGTTGAGGAACACTGAAGCTTTCTTT
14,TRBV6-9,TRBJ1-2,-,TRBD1,CASSYGGQNYGYTF,TGTGCCAGCAGCTACGGGGGACAGAACTATGGCTACACCTTC
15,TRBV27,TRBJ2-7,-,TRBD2,CASSLFLGGGYEQYF,TGTGCCAGCAGTTTATTTCTCGGGGGGGGATACGAGCAGTACTTC
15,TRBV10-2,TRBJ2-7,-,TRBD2,CASSESNSGKYEQYF,TGCGCCAGCAGTGAGTCGAATAGCGGGAAGTACGAGCAGTACTTC
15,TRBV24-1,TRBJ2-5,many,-,CATSEFRIPQETQYF,TGTGCCACCAGTGAATTTCGGATCCCCCAAGAGACCCAGTACTTC
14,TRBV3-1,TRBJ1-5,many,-,CASSQDFRNQPQHF,TGTGCCAGCAGCCAAGATTTTAGGAATCAGCCCCAGCATTTT
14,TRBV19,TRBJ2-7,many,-,CASSFNRVSYEQYF,TGTGCCAGTAGTTTTAATCGCGTAAGCTACGAGCAGTACTTC
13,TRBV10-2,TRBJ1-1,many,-,CASRGREDTEAFF,TGCGCCAGCAGAGGACGGGAGGACACTGAAGCTTTCTTT
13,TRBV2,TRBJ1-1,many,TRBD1,CASRLRDSTEAFF,TGTGCCAGCCGCCTCCGGGACAGCACTGAAGCTTTCTTT
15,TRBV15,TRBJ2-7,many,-,CATSPERDTGREQYF,TGTGCCACCAGTCCAGAGAGGGATACAGGTCGAGAGCAGTACTTC
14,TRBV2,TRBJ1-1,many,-,CASSVGGRLYEAFF,TGTGCCAGCAGTGTTGGTGGCCGCTTGTATGAAGCTTTCTTT
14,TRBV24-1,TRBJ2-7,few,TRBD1,CATSDEQGLDEQYF,TGTGCCACCAGTGATGAACAGGGGCTAGACGAGCAGTACTTC
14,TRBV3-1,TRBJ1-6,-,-,CASSQGALNSPLHF,TGTGCCAGCAGCCAGGGCGCCCTAAATTCACCCCTCCACTTT
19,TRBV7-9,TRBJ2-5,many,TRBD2,CASSFPRGTSGGAGETQYF,TGTGCCAGCAGCTTTCCCCGTGGGACTAGCGGGGGGGCCGGGGAGACCCAGTACTTC
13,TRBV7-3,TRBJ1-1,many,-,CASRGTQNTEAFF,TGTGCCAGCAGGGGGACACAGAACACTGAAGCTTTCTTT
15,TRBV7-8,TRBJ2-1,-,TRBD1,CASSPGTVKYNEQFF,TGTGCCAGCAGCCCAGGGACAGTCAAATACAATGAGCAGTTCTTC
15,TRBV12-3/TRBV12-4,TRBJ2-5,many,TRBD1,CASSLADRGGETQYF,TGTGCCAGCAGTTTAGCGGACAGGGGCGGGGAGACCCAGTACTTC
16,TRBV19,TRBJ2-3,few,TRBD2,CASRDLLAGGTDTQYF,TGTGCCAGTAGGGATTTACTAGCGGGGGGCACAGATACGCAGTATTTT
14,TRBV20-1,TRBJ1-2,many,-,CSARRTSSHYGYTF,TGCAGTGCTAGAAGGACAAGCTCCCACTATGGCTACACCTTC
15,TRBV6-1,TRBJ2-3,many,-,CASSVRDRSADTQYF,TGTGCCAGCAGTGTAAGAGACAGATCAGCAGATACGCAGTATTTT
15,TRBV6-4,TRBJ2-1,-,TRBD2,CASSDKGAGVNEQFF,TGTGCCAGCAGTGACAAGGGAGCGGGGGTAAATGAGCAGTTCTTC
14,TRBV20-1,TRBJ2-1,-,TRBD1,CSFFGGQGGNEQFF,TGCAGTTTTTTCGGGGGACAGGGGGGAAATGAGCAGTTCTTC
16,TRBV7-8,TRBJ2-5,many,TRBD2,CASPGGRALGRETQYF,TGTGCTTCCCCCGGGGGGAGGGCCCTCGGACGAGAGACCCAGTACTTC
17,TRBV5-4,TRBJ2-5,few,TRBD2,CASSLGVRGGREETQYF,TGTGCCAGCAGCTTAGGGGTCCGGGGGGGCCGGGAAGAGACCCAGTACTTC
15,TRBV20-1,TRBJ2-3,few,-,CSADSSKSSTDTQYF,TGCAGTGCTGATTCCAGCAAAAGTAGCACAGATACGCAGTATTTT
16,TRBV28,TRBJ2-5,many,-,CASRKTEGGPQETQYF,TGTGCCAGCAGAAAGACCGAAGGCGGGCCCCAAGAGACCCAGTACTTC
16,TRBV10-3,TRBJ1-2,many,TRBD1,CAISIGAGQGSYGYTF,TGTGCCATCAGCATAGGGGCCGGACAGGGATCCTATGGCTACACCTTC
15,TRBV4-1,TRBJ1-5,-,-,CASSAAGGLGQPQHF,TGCGCCAGCAGCGCGGCGGGGGGGCTAGGACAGCCCCAGCATTTT
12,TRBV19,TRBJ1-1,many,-,CASSTGAAEAFF,TGTGCCAGTAGTACGGGGGCCGCTGAAGCTTTCTTT
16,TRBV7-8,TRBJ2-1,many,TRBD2,CASSLAERGGYNEQFF,TGTGCCAGCAGCTTAGCGGAGCGGGGGGGTTACAATGAGCAGTTCTTC
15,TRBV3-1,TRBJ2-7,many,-,CASSQDSVGAREQYF,TGTGCCAGCAGCCAAGATTCGGTGGGAGCACGCGAGCAGTACTTC
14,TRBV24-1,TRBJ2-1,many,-,CATSAKGTYNEQFF,TGTGCCACCAGTGCTAAGGGTACCTACAATGAGCAGTTCTTC
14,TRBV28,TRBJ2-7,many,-,CASSPDPSSYEQYF,TGTGCCAGCAGTCCCGACCCGAGCTCCTACGAGCAGTACTTC
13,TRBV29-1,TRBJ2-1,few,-,CSVAWSDYNEQFF,TGCAGCGTTGCGTGGTCTGACTACAATGAGCAGTTCTTC
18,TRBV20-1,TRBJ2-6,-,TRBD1,CSARPPGQGVGGANVLTF,TGCAGTGCTAGACCTCCGGGACAGGGGGTTGGTGGGGCCAACGTCCTGACTTTC
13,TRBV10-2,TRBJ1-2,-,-,CASTSGTNYGYTF,TGCGCCAGCACGTCCGGGACTAACTATGGCTACACCTTC
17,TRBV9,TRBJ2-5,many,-,CASSANRYRDTEETQYF,TGTGCCAGCAGCGCGAACCGGTACCGGGACACCGAAGAGACCCAGTACTTC
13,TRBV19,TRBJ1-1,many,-,CASSIDMYTEAFF,TGTGCCAGTAGTATCGACATGTACACTGAAGCTTTCTTT
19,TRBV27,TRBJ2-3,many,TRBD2,CASSEGPGTSGVRTDTQYF,TGTGCCAGCAGTGAAGGTCCCGGAACTAGCGGGGTGCGCACAGATACGCAGTATTTT
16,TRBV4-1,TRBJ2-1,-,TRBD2,CASSQASGGAKSGQFF,TGCGCCAGCAGCCAAGCCAGCGGGGGGGCCAAGTCAGGGCAGTTCTTC
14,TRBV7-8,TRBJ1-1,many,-,CASSLGVGNTEAFF,TGTGCCAGCAGCTTAGGTGTGGGGAACACTGAAGCTTTCTTT
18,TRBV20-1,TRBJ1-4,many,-,CSVDDPGGGGVRGEKLFF,TGCAGTGTCGATGATCCCGGCGGGGGGGGAGTCAGAGGAGAAAAACTGTTTTTT
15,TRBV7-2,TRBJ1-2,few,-,CASSLASQLHYGYTF,TGTGCCAGCAGCTTAGCCTCACAGCTGCATTATGGCTACACCTTC
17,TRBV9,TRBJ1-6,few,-,CASSVDSGNLNNSPLHF,TGTGCCAGCAGCGTAGATTCTGGAAACTTGAATAATTCACCCCTCCACTTT